This is a list of T cell receptor beta chains from one sample in a study of PD-L1 blockade in urothelial cancer. Repertoires were generated with immunoSEQ multiplex PCR, while TCRdb's copy carries only in-frame clones and drops some. Among about 49,000 clones listed, less than 85% were seen once. Specimen: PBMCs, collected around atezolizumab (anti-PD-L1) treatment. These receptors all come from a man between 65 and 79 years old with urothelial cancer. Each CDR3 is given with its conserved first and last residue. The D gene is left open where the match is weak. Rows may omit the clone size; those that give it use once, few, many or a size class.

j_gene: TRBJ1-1
v_gene: TRBV28
abundance: NA
d_gene: NA
len: 13
CDR3aa: CASRQTPNTEAFF
CDR3nt: TGTGCCAGCAGACAGACACCCAACACTGAAGCTTTCTTT

j_gene: TRBJ1-5
v_gene: TRBV6-6
abundance: NA
d_gene: NA
len: 15
CDR3aa: CASSYSKSGNQPQHF
CDR3nt: TGTGCCAGCAGTTACTCAAAGTCCGGGAACCAGCCCCAGCATTTT

j_gene: TRBJ1-5
v_gene: TRBV2
abundance: NA
d_gene: NA
len: 17
CDR3aa: CASTAGGWTDSNQPQHF
CDR3nt: TGTGCCAGCACCGCAGGTGGATGGACAGATAGCAATCAGCCCCAGCATTTT

j_gene: TRBJ2-1
v_gene: TRBV6-5
abundance: NA
d_gene: TRBD2
len: 13
CDR3aa: CASGLAGGDEQFF
CDR3nt: TGTGCCAGCGGGCTAGCGGGAGGGGATGAGCAGTTCTTC

j_gene: TRBJ2-1
v_gene: TRBV5-1
abundance: NA
d_gene: NA
len: 18
CDR3aa: CASSINQLAGVGADEQFF
CDR3nt: TGCGCCAGCAGCATAAACCAACTAGCCGGAGTAGGGGCCGATGAGCAGTTCTTC

j_gene: TRBJ2-2
v_gene: TRBV2
abundance: NA
d_gene: NA
len: 15
CDR3aa: CASSEAGYVVGELFF
CDR3nt: TGTGCCAGCAGTGAGGCAGGGTATGTGGTCGGGGAGCTGTTTTTT

j_gene: TRBJ2-1
v_gene: TRBV5-1
abundance: NA
d_gene: TRBD2
len: 15
CDR3aa: CASSLGAGVEGEQFF
CDR3nt: TGCGCCAGCAGCTTGGGAGCGGGAGTAGAGGGTGAGCAGTTCTTC

j_gene: TRBJ1-5
v_gene: TRBV29-1
abundance: NA
d_gene: NA
len: 17
CDR3aa: CSGDPSGYFYSNQPQHF
CDR3nt: TGCAGCGGCGACCCCTCGGGATACTTTTATAGCAATCAGCCCCAGCATTTT

j_gene: TRBJ2-1
v_gene: TRBV6-5
abundance: NA
d_gene: NA
len: 15
CDR3aa: CASSYGRPPYNEQFF
CDR3nt: TGTGCCAGCAGTTACGGGAGGCCCCCCTACAATGAGCAGTTCTTC

j_gene: TRBJ1-1
v_gene: TRBV11-2
abundance: NA
d_gene: NA
len: 16
CDR3aa: CASSLEWGARNTEAFF
CDR3nt: TGTGCCAGCAGCTTAGAATGGGGCGCGAGGAACACTGAAGCTTTCTTT

j_gene: TRBJ1-4
v_gene: TRBV2
abundance: NA
d_gene: TRBD1
len: 14
CDR3aa: CASDKGALNEKLFF
CDR3nt: TGTGCCAGTGATAAGGGGGCTTTGAATGAAAAACTGTTTTTT

j_gene: TRBJ2-7
v_gene: TRBV28
abundance: NA
d_gene: TRBD2
len: 15
CDR3aa: CASSWPRGGPYEQYF
CDR3nt: TGTGCCAGCAGTTGGCCGCGGGGAGGGCCCTACGAGCAGTACTTC

j_gene: TRBJ2-7
v_gene: TRBV5-4
abundance: NA
d_gene: NA
len: 14
CDR3aa: CASSPGGIRYEQYF
CDR3nt: TGTGCCAGCAGCCCAGGGGGGATCAGGTACGAGCAGTACTTC

j_gene: TRBJ2-7
v_gene: TRBV4-1
abundance: NA
d_gene: TRBD2
len: 13
CDR3aa: CASSQTGGYEQYF
CDR3nt: TGCGCCAGCAGCCAAACGGGGGGTTACGAGCAGTACTTC

j_gene: TRBJ2-7
v_gene: TRBV5-8
abundance: few
d_gene: TRBD2
len: 17
CDR3aa: CASSLWTSGSPSYEQYF
CDR3nt: TGTGCCAGCAGCTTGTGGACTAGCGGGAGCCCCTCCTACGAGCAGTACTTC

j_gene: TRBJ1-5
v_gene: TRBV5-1
abundance: NA
d_gene: NA
len: 15
CDR3aa: CASSLGTQGNQPQHF
CDR3nt: TGCGCCAGCAGCTTGGGAACTCAGGGAAATCAGCCCCAGCATTTT

j_gene: TRBJ1-2
v_gene: TRBV27
abundance: NA
d_gene: TRBD1
len: 13
CDR3aa: CASRDRGGYGYTF
CDR3nt: TGTGCCAGCAGGGACAGGGGCGGCTATGGCTACACCTTC

j_gene: TRBJ2-1
v_gene: TRBV15
abundance: NA
d_gene: TRBD2
len: 14
CDR3aa: CATSRVAGIDEQFF
CDR3nt: TGTGCCACCAGCAGAGTAGCGGGAATCGATGAGCAGTTCTTC

j_gene: TRBJ1-2
v_gene: TRBV28
abundance: once
d_gene: TRBD1
len: 15
CDR3aa: CASKLTGGAAYGYTF
CDR3nt: TGTGCCAGCAAACTTACAGGGGGCGCGGCCTATGGCTACACCTTC

j_gene: TRBJ2-5
v_gene: TRBV4-1
abundance: NA
d_gene: NA
len: 16
CDR3aa: CASSQEQRGSLETQYF
CDR3nt: TGCGCCAGCAGCCAAGAACAAAGGGGGAGTCTAGAGACCCAGTACTTC

j_gene: TRBJ1-1
v_gene: TRBV29-1
abundance: NA
d_gene: NA
len: 14
CDR3aa: CSVEVGGRNTEAFF
CDR3nt: TGCAGCGTTGAAGTCGGGGGAAGGAACACTGAAGCTTTCTTT

j_gene: TRBJ2-2
v_gene: TRBV6-6
abundance: NA
d_gene: NA
len: 15
CDR3aa: CASSYSGPGNGELFF
CDR3nt: TGTGCCAGCAGTTACTCTGGGCCCGGGAATGGGGAGCTGTTTTTT

j_gene: TRBJ2-1
v_gene: TRBV28
abundance: few
d_gene: TRBD2
len: 17
CDR3aa: CASSSPVSGRVYNEQFF
CDR3nt: TGTGCCAGCAGTTCCCCGGTTAGCGGGAGAGTGTACAATGAGCAGTTCTTC

j_gene: TRBJ2-3
v_gene: TRBV6-6
abundance: NA
d_gene: NA
len: 12
CDR3aa: CASRESTDTQYF
CDR3nt: TGTGCCAGCAGGGAGAGCACAGATACGCAGTATTTT

j_gene: TRBJ1-2
v_gene: TRBV29-1
abundance: NA
d_gene: NA
len: 12
CDR3aa: CSVVGGEGGYTF
CDR3nt: TGCAGCGTTGTAGGAGGGGAGGGTGGCTACACCTTC

j_gene: TRBJ1-5
v_gene: TRBV27
abundance: NA
d_gene: NA
len: 14
CDR3aa: CASSSRASNQPQHF
CDR3nt: TGTGCCAGCAGCAGCAGGGCTAGCAATCAGCCCCAGCATTTT

j_gene: TRBJ2-1
v_gene: TRBV28
abundance: NA
d_gene: NA
len: 13
CDR3aa: CASSLVGAREQFF
CDR3nt: TGTGCCAGCAGTTTAGTTGGGGCGCGCGAGCAGTTCTTC

j_gene: TRBJ2-5
v_gene: TRBV4-1
abundance: NA
d_gene: NA
len: 15
CDR3aa: CASSRRLALGETQYF
CDR3nt: TGCGCCAGCAGCCGTCGACTCGCCCTCGGAGAGACCCAGTACTTC

j_gene: TRBJ2-7
v_gene: TRBV6-1
abundance: NA
d_gene: TRBD1
len: 13
CDR3aa: CASSQGVSYEQYF
CDR3nt: TGTGCCAGCAGCCAGGGGGTTTCGTACGAGCAGTACTTC

j_gene: TRBJ2-3
v_gene: TRBV11-3
abundance: NA
d_gene: TRBD2
len: 16
CDR3aa: CASSLTSGISADTQYF
CDR3nt: TGTGCCAGCAGCCTTACTAGCGGGATATCAGCAGATACGCAGTATTTT

j_gene: TRBJ2-7
v_gene: TRBV30
abundance: NA
d_gene: NA
len: 14
CDR3aa: CAWSVMGQAYEQYF
CDR3nt: TGTGCCTGGAGTGTTATGGGACAAGCCTACGAGCAGTACTTC

j_gene: TRBJ1-4
v_gene: TRBV5-1
abundance: NA
d_gene: TRBD1
len: 15
CDR3aa: CASRTGGIRDEKLFF
CDR3nt: TGCGCCAGTCGGACAGGGGGGATTAGGGATGAAAAACTGTTTTTT

j_gene: TRBJ2-7
v_gene: TRBV2
abundance: NA
d_gene: NA
len: 11
CDR3aa: CASSYQGGQYF
CDR3nt: TGTGCCAGCAGCTACCAAGGGGGGCAGTACTTC

j_gene: TRBJ1-2
v_gene: TRBV2
abundance: NA
d_gene: TRBD1
len: 14
CDR3aa: CASRTGADDYGYTF
CDR3nt: TGTGCCAGCAGAACAGGGGCAGATGACTATGGCTACACCTTC

j_gene: TRBJ2-1
v_gene: TRBV6-4
abundance: NA
d_gene: NA
len: 13
CDR3aa: CASSGGSYNEQFF
CDR3nt: TGTGCCAGCAGTGGCGGATCCTACAATGAGCAGTTCTTC

j_gene: TRBJ2-1
v_gene: TRBV7-8
abundance: NA
d_gene: TRBD2
len: 15
CDR3aa: CASSSRTSGIREQFF
CDR3nt: TGTGCCAGCAGCTCTCGGACTAGCGGGATTCGCGAGCAGTTCTTC

j_gene: TRBJ2-2
v_gene: TRBV2
abundance: NA
d_gene: TRBD2
len: 15
CDR3aa: CASSAGTSGTGELFF
CDR3nt: TGTGCCAGCAGTGCGGGGACTAGCGGGACTGGGGAGCTGTTTTTT

j_gene: TRBJ1-2
v_gene: TRBV18
abundance: once
d_gene: TRBD1
len: 15
CDR3aa: CASSQRTGGGYGYTF
CDR3nt: TGTGCCAGCTCACAAAGGACAGGGGGCGGTTATGGCTACACCTTC

j_gene: TRBJ1-2
v_gene: TRBV9
abundance: once
d_gene: TRBD1
len: 15
CDR3aa: CASSMRQGPNYGYTF
CDR3nt: TGTGCCAGCAGCATGAGACAGGGCCCTAACTATGGCTACACCTTC

j_gene: TRBJ1-5
v_gene: TRBV19
abundance: once
d_gene: TRBD1
len: 14
CDR3aa: CASTLGDRDQPQHF
CDR3nt: TGTGCCAGTACCCTGGGGGACAGGGATCAGCCCCAGCATTTT

j_gene: TRBJ2-3
v_gene: TRBV7-3
abundance: NA
d_gene: TRBD2
len: 16
CDR3aa: CASSLGLAGGQDTQYF
CDR3nt: TGTGCCAGCAGCTTGGGACTAGCGGGAGGGCAAGATACGCAGTATTTT

j_gene: TRBJ2-1
v_gene: TRBV7-3
abundance: NA
d_gene: TRBD2
len: 15
CDR3aa: CASSLSGRGYNEQFF
CDR3nt: TGTGCCAGCAGCTTATCCGGGAGGGGGTACAATGAGCAGTTCTTC

j_gene: TRBJ1-1
v_gene: TRBV10-1
abundance: NA
d_gene: NA
len: 13
CDR3aa: CASSESGGTEAFF
CDR3nt: TGCGCCAGCAGTGAGTCGGGGGGCACTGAAGCTTTCTTT

j_gene: TRBJ2-7
v_gene: TRBV6-1
abundance: NA
d_gene: NA
len: 14
CDR3aa: CASSEQGSAREQYF
CDR3nt: TGTGCCAGCAGCGAACAGGGCTCGGCCCGCGAGCAGTACTTC